Following are 4 T cell receptor beta chains from one sample sequenced in a study of CD8 T cells in ankylosing spondylitis. TCRdb re-called the 5' RACE reads with MiXCR, one entry per CDR3 protein. This repertoire shows about 130,000 distinct CDR3 sequences, 6% to 8.5% found once; its top ten account for 9% to 15%. The sequencing sample was made of blood, either unsorted or a sorted T cell fraction (not recorded which). These receptors were taken from a male donor with ankylosing spondylitis or in good health (not recorded which).

This clonotype has a count of ten or more. J is TRBJ1-2 and V is TRBV5-1; 7 nucleotides agree with TRBD1. This CDR3 has 14 residues. Germline V lookup: CDR1 SGHRS, CDR2 YFSETQ. Losses at the gene ends were 4 bases for V and 6 bases for J; bases not matched to a gene: 9. CDR3 loop: CASSHPEGADGYTF. The DNA of the CDR3 is TGCGCCAGCAGCCACCCGGAGGGGGCAGATGGCTACACCTTC.

This clonotype occurred many times. This chain uses TRBV18 with TRBJ2-1, with 7 bases fitting TRBD1. CDR3 length: 14 residues. Germline CDR1 is KGHSH and CDR2 is LQKENI. V lost 3 bases and J lost 6; bases outside the gene matches: 5. CDR3 coding DNA: TGTGCCAGCTCACCCGGGACAGACGTCAATGAGCAGTTCTTC. This translates into CASSPGTDVNEQFF.

This clonotype was recorded at least ten times. The CDR3 sequence is CASSPESGIGEKLFF. CDR3 in DNA: TGTGCCAGCAGCCCAGAAAGCGGGATCGGTGAAAAACTGTTTTTT. The genes are TRBV5-5 and TRBJ1-4; D gene ambiguous. Germline CDR1 is SGHKS and CDR2 is YYEKEE (reference sequence). The CDR3 has 15 residues. V lost 4 bases and J lost 7, with 17 bases in between.

This clonotype was picked up many times. The V and J genes are TRBV29-1 and TRBJ2-7; D possibly corresponds to TRBD1 (5 bases). CDR3 length: 13 amino acids. Trimming removed 6 bases from V and 2 bases from J, with 14 bases in between. Germline CDR1 is SQVTM and CDR2 is ANQGSEA. The CDR3 region is CSVLVGVPYEQYF. The CDR3 nucleotides are TGCAGCGTCTTAGTAGGGGTACCCTACGAGCAGTACTTC.